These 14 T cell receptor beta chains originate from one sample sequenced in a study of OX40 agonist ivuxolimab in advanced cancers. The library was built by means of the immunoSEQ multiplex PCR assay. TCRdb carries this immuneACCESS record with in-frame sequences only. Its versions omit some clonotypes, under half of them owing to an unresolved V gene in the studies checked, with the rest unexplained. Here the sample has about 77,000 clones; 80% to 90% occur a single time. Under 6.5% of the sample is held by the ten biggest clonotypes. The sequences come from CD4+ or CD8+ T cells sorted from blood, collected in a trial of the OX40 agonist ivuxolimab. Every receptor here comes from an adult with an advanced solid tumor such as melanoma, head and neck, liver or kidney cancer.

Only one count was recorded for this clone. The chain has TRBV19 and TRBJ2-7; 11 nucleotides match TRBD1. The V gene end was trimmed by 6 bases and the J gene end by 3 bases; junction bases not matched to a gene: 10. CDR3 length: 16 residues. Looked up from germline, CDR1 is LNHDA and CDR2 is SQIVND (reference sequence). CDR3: CASSPQTGTGGYEQYF. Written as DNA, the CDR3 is TGTGCCAGTAGCCCTCAAACCGGGACAGGGGGCTACGAGCAGTACTTC.

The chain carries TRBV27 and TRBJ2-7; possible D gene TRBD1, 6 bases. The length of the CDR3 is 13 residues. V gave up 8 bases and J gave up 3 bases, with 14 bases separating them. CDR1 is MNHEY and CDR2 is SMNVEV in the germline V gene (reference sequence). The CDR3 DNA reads TGTGCCAGCTCGAGGGGGATAGGCTACGAGCAGTACTTC. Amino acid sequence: CASSRGIGYEQYF.

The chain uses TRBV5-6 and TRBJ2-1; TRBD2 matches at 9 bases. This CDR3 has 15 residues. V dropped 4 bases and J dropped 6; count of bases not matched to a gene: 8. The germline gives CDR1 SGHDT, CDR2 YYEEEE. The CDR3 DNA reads TGTGCCAGCAGCCCCGGGACTAGCTCAACCAATGAGCAGTTCTTC. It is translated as CASSPGTSSTNEQFF.

The CDR3 loop is CASGIGGSLYNEQFF. The CDR3 nucleotides are TGTGCTAGTGGTATCGGCGGGAGTCTCTACAATGAGCAGTTCTTC. The rearrangement uses TRBV12-5 and TRBJ2-1, with 7 nucleotides matching TRBD2. The CDR3 totals 15 residues. Germline V CDR1 and CDR2: LGHNT, FRNRAP. V trimming: 5 bases; J trimming: 3 bases; junction bases outside the gene matches: 7.

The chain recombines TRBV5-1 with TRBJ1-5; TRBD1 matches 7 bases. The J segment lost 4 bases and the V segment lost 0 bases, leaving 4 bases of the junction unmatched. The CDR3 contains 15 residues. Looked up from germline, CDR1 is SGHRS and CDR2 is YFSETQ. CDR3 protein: CASSLEQGINQPQHF. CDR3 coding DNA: TGCGCCAGCAGCTTGGAACAGGGGATAAATCAGCCCCAGCATTTT.

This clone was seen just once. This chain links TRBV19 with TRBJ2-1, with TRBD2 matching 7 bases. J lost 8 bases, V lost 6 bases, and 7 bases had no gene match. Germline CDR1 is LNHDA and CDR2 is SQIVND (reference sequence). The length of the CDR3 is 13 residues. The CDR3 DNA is TGTGCCAGTAGGCCGGGGGGATCCGATGAGCAGTTCTTC. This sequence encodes CASRPGGSDEQFF.

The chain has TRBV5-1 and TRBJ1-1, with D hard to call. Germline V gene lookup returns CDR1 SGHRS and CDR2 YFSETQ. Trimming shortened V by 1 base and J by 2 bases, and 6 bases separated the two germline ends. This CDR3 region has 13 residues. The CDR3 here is CASSLWGNTEAFF. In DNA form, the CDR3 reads TGCGCCAGCAGCTTGTGGGGTAACACTGAAGCTTTCTTT.

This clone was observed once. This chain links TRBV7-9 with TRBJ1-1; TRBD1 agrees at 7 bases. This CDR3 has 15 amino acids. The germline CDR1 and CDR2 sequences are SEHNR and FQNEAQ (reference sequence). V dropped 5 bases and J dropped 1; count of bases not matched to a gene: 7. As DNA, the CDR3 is TGTGCCAGCAGCGGAACAGGGGCCTCGAACACTGAAGCTTTCTTT. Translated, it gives CASSGTGASNTEAFF. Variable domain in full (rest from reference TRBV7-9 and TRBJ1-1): DTGVSQNPRHKITKRGQNVTFRCDPISEHNRLYWYRQTLGQGPEFLTYFQNEAQLEKSRLLSDRFSAERPKGSFSTLEIQRTEQGDSAMYLCASSGTGASNTEAFFGQGTRLTVV.

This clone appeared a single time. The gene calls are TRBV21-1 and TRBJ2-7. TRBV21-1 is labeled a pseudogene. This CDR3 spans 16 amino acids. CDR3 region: CASSKEVSGAPYEQYF. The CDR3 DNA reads TGTGCCAGCAGCAAAGAGGTGTCGGGGGCTCCCTACGAGCAGTACTTC.

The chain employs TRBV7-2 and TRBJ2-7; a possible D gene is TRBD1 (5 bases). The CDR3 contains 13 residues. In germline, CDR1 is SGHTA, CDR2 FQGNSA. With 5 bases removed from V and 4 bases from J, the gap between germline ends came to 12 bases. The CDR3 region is CASSRQRDYEQYF. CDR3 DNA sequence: TGTGCCAGCAGCAGACAGCGAGATTACGAGCAGTACTTC.

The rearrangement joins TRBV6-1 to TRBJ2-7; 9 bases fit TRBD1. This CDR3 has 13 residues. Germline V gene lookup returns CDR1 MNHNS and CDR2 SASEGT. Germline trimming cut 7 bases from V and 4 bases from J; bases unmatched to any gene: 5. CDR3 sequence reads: CASNGQGRYEQYF. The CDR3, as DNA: TGTGCCAGCAACGGACAGGGGCGGTACGAGCAGTACTTC.

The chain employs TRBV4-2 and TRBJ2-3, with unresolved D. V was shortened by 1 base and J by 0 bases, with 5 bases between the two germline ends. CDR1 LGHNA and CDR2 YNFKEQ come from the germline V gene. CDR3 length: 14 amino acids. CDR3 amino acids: CASSQAASTDTQYF. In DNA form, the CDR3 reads TGTGCCAGCAGCCAAGCCGCTAGCACAGATACGCAGTATTTT.

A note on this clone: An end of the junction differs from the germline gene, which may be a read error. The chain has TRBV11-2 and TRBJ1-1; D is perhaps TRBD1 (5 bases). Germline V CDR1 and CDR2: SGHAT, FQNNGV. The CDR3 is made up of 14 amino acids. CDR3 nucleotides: TGTGCCAGCAACTTAATGGGGGTGAGGACTGAAGCTTTCTTT. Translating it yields CASNLMGVRTEAFF.

CDR3 bases: TGCGCCAGCAGCTTGGGTCAAAAAGAGACCCAGTACTTC. It codes for CASSLGQKETQYF. The chain employs TRBV4-1 and TRBJ2-5; no reliable D call. The CDR3 has 13 amino acids. V dropped 5 bases and J dropped 3 bases, with 10 bases sitting between them. Germline V gene lookup returns CDR1 MGHRA and CDR2 YSYEKL.